This TCR beta chain comes out of a study of T cells in Graves' hyperthyroidism and ophthalmopathy. Overall study: Sampling of peripheral blood happened at initial diagnosis, prior to any treatment.

The source material, RNA transcripts, was used to amplify TCR beta CDR3 regions. First-round RT-PCR of the TCR CDR3 relied on the HTBI primer set. TCRdb reprocessed the multiplex PCR reads with MiXCR, giving one entry per CDR3 protein. The sample consists of about half a million distinct CDR3 sequences, about 20% of them appearing once. Many counts were recorded for this clonotype. The CDR3 is 15 residues long. Trimming took off 0 bases at V and 8 bases at J, with 18 bases between the two ends. Per germline, CDR1 GTSNPN and CDR2 SVGIG (reference sequence). This chain connects TRBV30 to TRBJ2-3; perhaps TRBD2 as D (6 bases). This clonotype was sampled from a man aged 40-49 years with Graves' ophthalmopathy. Sequencing was performed on blood. CDR3 sequence (DNA): TGTGCCTGGAGTGTACGTGACACTAGGAGGGGTACGCAGTATTTT. This sequence encodes CAWSVRDTRRGTQYF.